The 20 T cell receptor beta chains below all came from one sample that was sequenced in a study of cytomegalovirus exposure and HLA in healthy donors. The PCR used 60 Vbeta and 13 Jbeta primers. This table comes from immunoSEQ multiplex PCR, and its TCRdb copy is limited to in-frame clones, with some not included. This sample yields about 190,000 clones, of which around 86% are seen a single time; 1.3% belongs to the top ten. Sequenced input: PBMCs. Receptors were obtained from a man younger than 45 in good health and CMV-seronegative.

The chain is built from TRBV28 and TRBJ1-3, with unresolved D. The V end lost 5 bases, the J end lost 3 bases, and 17 bases lay between the germline ends. CDR1 and CDR2 (germline): MDHEN, SYDVKM. The CDR3 runs to 16 residues. The CDR3 DNA sequence: TGTGCCAGCAGTCTCCCATTTGCATCTAGTGGAAACACCATATATTTT. Translated: CASSLPFASSGNTIYF.

The CDR3 coding sequence is TGTGCCAGCAGTTATATCAGAGGCTACACCTTC. This encodes CASSYIRGYTF. V usage is TRBV28 and J usage is TRBJ1-2, with D uncertain. This CDR3 region has 11 residues. Trimming stripped 4 bases from V and 8 bases from J, with 8 bases between. The germline V gene encodes CDR1 MDHEN and CDR2 SYDVKM.

The gene calls are TRBV11-3 and TRBJ2-5; 9 positions agree with TRBD2. V was pared by 2 bases and J by 3 bases, with 7 bases of the junction left unmatched. This CDR3 comprises 16 residues. The germline CDR1 and CDR2 sequences are SGHNT and YENEEA. CDR3 sequence reads: CASSLSTAGGEETQYF. The CDR3 DNA reads as TGTGCCAGCAGCTTAAGTACGGCGGGAGGGGAAGAGACCCAGTACTTC.

This clone was seen only a few times. The chain has TRBV28 and TRBJ2-7; D perhaps matches TRBD2 (6 bases). The germline V gene has CDR1 MDHEN and CDR2 SYDVKM. The ends were cut back, 2 bases at V and 3 bases at J, with 17 bases in the middle. The CDR3 loop spans 16 amino acids. Written as DNA, the CDR3 is TGTGCCAGCAGTTTACCGAAGCCGGAGGGCCTCTACGAGCAGTACTTC. Its translation: CASSLPKPEGLYEQYF.

J is TRBJ2-1 and V is TRBV5-6; 7 bases are a match to TRBD1. Germline V gene lookup returns CDR1 SGHDT and CDR2 YYEEEE. The CDR3 has 14 residues. J was trimmed by 9 bases and V by 6 bases; bases with no gene match: 12. The CDR3 here is CASNPYRGSGEQFF. CDR3 in DNA: TGTGCCAGCAACCCATACAGGGGATCAGGTGAGCAGTTCTTC.

The chain is built from TRBV18 and TRBJ1-2; D gene unclear. The germline V gene has CDR1 KGHSH and CDR2 LQKENI. The CDR3 contains 11 residues. Between the trimmed V and J ends, which lost 0 bases and 7 bases, there was a span of 3 bases. CDR3 sequence: CASSPPRGYTF. The CDR3, as DNA: TGTGCCAGCTCACCACCTCGTGGCTACACCTTC.

V gene TRBV19 combines with J gene TRBJ2-7; 8 nucleotides align to TRBD2. The CDR3 covers 18 residues. The germline V gene encodes CDR1 LNHDA and CDR2 SQIVND (reference sequence). The trim removed 3 bases at V and 4 bases at J, leaving 17 bases unmatched. The CDR3 loop reads CASSIRGGGPGIPYEQYF. The CDR3 region has the DNA TGTGCCAGTAGTATTCGAGGCGGGGGGCCAGGGATACCTTACGAGCAGTACTTC.

The chain links TRBV28 to TRBJ2-1; the D gene is possibly TRBD2 (7 bases). The germline CDR1 and CDR2 sequences are MDHEN and SYDVKM. This CDR3 region has 15 residues. V lost 10 bases, J lost 2 bases, and 18 bases lay in between. The CDR3 loop is CATKKGGPPYNEQFF. The CDR3 coding sequence is TGTGCCACGAAAAAGGGGGGGCCCCCCTACAATGAGCAGTTCTTC.

The chain recombines TRBV30 with TRBJ2-2, with a possible D match to TRBD2 (5 bases). The CDR3 totals 16 residues. The V end lost 8 bases, the J end lost 4 bases, and 23 bases lay between the germline ends. CDR1 GTSNPN and CDR2 SVGIG come from the germline V gene (reference sequence). CDR3 nucleotides: TGTGCCCGCAATGCCTTAAAAGCGGAAGGCACCGGGGAGCTGTTTTTT. The encoded protein is CARNALKAEGTGELFF.

On this clone itself: One end of the junction does not line up with germline, which may come from a read error. This chain joins TRBV6-1 and TRBJ2-2; a weak D match, TRBD2 (5 bases). The CDR3 is 15 residues long. Looked up from germline, CDR1 is MNHNS and CDR2 is SASEGT. Written as DNA, the CDR3 is TGTGCCAGCAGTGAAGCGGCTTTAGGCACCGGGGAGCTATTTTTT. Its protein is CASSEAALGTGELFF.

This chain joins TRBV5-8 and TRBJ1-6; no clear D gene. Germline V gene lookup returns CDR1 SGHTS and CDR2 YDEGEE. Trimming left V 4 bases short and J 13 bases short, with 12 bases between. The CDR3 loop spans 12 amino acids. The CDR3 protein is CASSKAPGPLHF. The CDR3 DNA is TGTGCCAGCAGCAAGGCCCCCGGGCCCCTCCACTTT. Based on the CDR3 plus reference TRBV5-8 and TRBJ1-6, the full variable domain is EAGVTQSPTHLIKTRGQQATLRCSPISGHTSVYWYQQALGLGLQFLLWYDEGEERNRGNFPPRFSGRQFPNYSSELNVNALELEDSALYLCASSKAPGPLHFGNGTRLTVT.

This clone appeared once. This rearrangement joins TRBV5-8 to TRBJ2-3; TRBD2 agrees at 11 bases. The CDR3 runs to 16 residues. Germline V gene data show CDR1 as SGHTS and CDR2 as YDEGEE. V was pared by 3 bases and J by 3 bases, with 6 bases of the junction left unmatched. The CDR3 loop is CASSYGTSGTTDTQYF. DNA of the CDR3: TGTGCCAGCAGCTATGGGACTAGCGGTACGACAGATACGCAGTATTTT.

The J gene is TRBJ1-1, the V gene TRBV28, with 7 bases that match TRBD1. The V gene's germline CDR1 is MDHEN and CDR2 SYDVKM. Trimming removed 6 bases from V and 5 bases from J; junction bases left unmatched: 9. The CDR3 loop spans 14 amino acids. The DNA of the CDR3 is TGTGCCAGCAGAGAGGGACACAGGGGTACTGAAGCTTTCTTT. It translates to CASREGHRGTEAFF.

The rearrangement uses TRBV7-2 and TRBJ1-1; unclear D gene. The V gene lost 0 bases and the J gene lost 3 bases, with 5 bases spanning the gap. CDR1 is SGHTA and CDR2 is FQGNSA in the germline V gene. This CDR3 has 13 amino acids. The CDR3 sequence is CASSLAWHTEAFF. The DNA for the CDR3 is TGTGCCAGCAGCTTAGCATGGCACACTGAAGCTTTCTTT. Full variable domain (missing parts from reference TRBV7-2 and TRBJ1-1): GAGVSQSPSNKVTEKGKDVELRCDPISGHTALYWYRQSLGQGLEFLIYFQGNSAPDKSGLPSDRFSAERTGGSVSTLTIQRTQQEDSAVYLCASSLAWHTEAFFGQGTRLTVV.

V and J are TRBV7-9 and TRBJ2-1; D may be TRBD2 (5 bases). Trimming stripped 1 base from V and 0 bases from J, with 10 bases between. Germline assignment: CDR1 SEHNR and CDR2 FQNEAQ (reference sequence). CDR3 size: 16 residues. The CDR3 loop reads CASSLERQSSYNEQFF. The CDR3 DNA sequence: TGTGCCAGCAGCTTAGAGCGGCAGAGCTCCTACAATGAGCAGTTCTTC.

The J gene is TRBJ1-1, the V gene TRBV29-1, with D hard to call. Germline V lookup: CDR1 SQVTM, CDR2 ANQGSEA. V gave up 8 bases and J gave up 1 base, with 11 bases separating them. The CDR3 spans 12 residues. The CDR3 coding sequence is TGCAGCACCGCGGTAACGAACACTGAAGCTTTCTTT. Translated, it gives CSTAVTNTEAFF.

The chain couples TRBV30 to TRBJ1-1; a weak D match, TRBD1 (5 bases). CDR1 is GTSNPN, CDR2 SVGIG, per germline (reference sequence). With 3 bases removed from V and 1 base from J, the gap between germline ends came to 9 bases. The CDR3 contains 13 residues. DNA of the CDR3: TGTGCCTGGAGGGGGCAGCCGAACACTGAAGCTTTCTTT. Translation gives CAWRGQPNTEAFF.

The chain combines TRBV6-5 with TRBJ1-3; D not certain. The CDR3 extends over 14 amino acids. V was cut by 6 bases and J by 4 bases, with 13 bases left in between. Germline V gene sequence: CDR1 MNHEY, CDR2 SVGAGI. CDR3 in amino acids: CASRPYLSGNTIYF. The CDR3 bases are TGTGCCAGCAGACCTTATCTAAGCGGAAACACCATATATTTT.

This chain links TRBV5-1 with TRBJ1-2; TRBD1 aligns across 9 bases. This CDR3 comprises 14 residues. Looked up from germline, CDR1 is SGHRS and CDR2 is YFSETQ. V trimming: 1 base; J trimming: 3 bases; junction bases outside the gene matches: 1. The CDR3 reads CASSLRTGDYGYTF. The CDR3 DNA reads as TGCGCCAGCAGCTTGAGGACAGGGGACTATGGCTACACCTTC.

The chain couples TRBV27 to TRBJ2-7; TRBD1 matches 9 bases. CDR3 length: 16 amino acids. CDR1 is MNHEY and CDR2 is SMNVEV in the germline V gene (reference sequence). J was trimmed by 3 bases and V by 2 bases; bases with no gene match: 8. In nucleotides, the CDR3 is TGTGCCAGCAGTTTAGGACTCGGGACAGGGCTCTACGAGCAGTACTTC. This sequence encodes CASSLGLGTGLYEQYF.